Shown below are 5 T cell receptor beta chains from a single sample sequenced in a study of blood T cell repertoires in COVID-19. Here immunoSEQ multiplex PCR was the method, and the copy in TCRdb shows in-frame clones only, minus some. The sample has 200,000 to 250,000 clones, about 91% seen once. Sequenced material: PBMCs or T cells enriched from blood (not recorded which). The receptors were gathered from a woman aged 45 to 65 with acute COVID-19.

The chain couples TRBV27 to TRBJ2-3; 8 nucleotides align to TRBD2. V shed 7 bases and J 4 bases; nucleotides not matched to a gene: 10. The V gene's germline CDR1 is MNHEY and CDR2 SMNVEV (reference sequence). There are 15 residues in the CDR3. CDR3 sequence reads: CASNGPAAGADTQYF. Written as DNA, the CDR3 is TGTGCCAGCAATGGCCCCGCAGCGGGGGCAGATACGCAGTATTTT.

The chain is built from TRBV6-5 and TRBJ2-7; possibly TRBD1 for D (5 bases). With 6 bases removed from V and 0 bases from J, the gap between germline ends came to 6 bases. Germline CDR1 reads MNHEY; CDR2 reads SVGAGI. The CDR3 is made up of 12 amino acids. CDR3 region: CASSRDSYEQYF. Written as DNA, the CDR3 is TGTGCCAGCAGCAGGGACTCCTACGAGCAGTACTTC.

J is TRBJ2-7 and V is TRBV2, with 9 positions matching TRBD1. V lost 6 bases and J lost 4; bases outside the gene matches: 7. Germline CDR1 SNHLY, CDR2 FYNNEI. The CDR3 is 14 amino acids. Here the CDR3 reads CASSGDRGSYEQYF. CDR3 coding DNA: TGTGCCAGCAGCGGTGACAGGGGGTCATACGAGCAGTACTTC.

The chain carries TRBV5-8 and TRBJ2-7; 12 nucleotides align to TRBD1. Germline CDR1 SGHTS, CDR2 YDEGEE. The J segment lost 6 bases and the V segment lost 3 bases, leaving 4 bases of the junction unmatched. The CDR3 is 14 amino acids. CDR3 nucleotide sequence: TGTGCCAGCAGCTCGGGACAGGGGGCTCCCGAGCAGTACTTC. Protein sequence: CASSSGQGAPEQYF.

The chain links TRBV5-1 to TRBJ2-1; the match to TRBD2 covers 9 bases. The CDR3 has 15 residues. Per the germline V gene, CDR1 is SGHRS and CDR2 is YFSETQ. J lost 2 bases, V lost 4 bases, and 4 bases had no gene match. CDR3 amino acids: CASSDSGSPYNEQFF. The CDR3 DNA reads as TGCGCCAGCAGCGATAGCGGGAGTCCCTACAATGAGCAGTTCTTC. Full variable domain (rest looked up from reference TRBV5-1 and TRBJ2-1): KAGVTQTPRYLIKTRGQQVTLSCSPISGHRSVSWYQQTPGQGLQFLFEYFSETQRNKGNFPGRFSGRQFSNSRSEMNVSTLELGDSALYLCASSDSGSPYNEQFFGPGTRLTVL.